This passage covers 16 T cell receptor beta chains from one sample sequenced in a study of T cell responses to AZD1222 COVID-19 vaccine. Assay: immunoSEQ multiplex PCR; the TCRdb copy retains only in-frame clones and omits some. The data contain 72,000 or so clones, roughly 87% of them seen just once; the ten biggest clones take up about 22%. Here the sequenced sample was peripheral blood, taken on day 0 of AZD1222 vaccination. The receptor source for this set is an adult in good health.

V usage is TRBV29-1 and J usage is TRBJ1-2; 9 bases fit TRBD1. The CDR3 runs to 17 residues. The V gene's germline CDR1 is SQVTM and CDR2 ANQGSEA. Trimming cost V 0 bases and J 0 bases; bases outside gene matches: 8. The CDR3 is CSVEDPGQGTPNYGYTF. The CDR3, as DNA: TGCAGCGTTGAAGATCCGGGACAGGGAACACCTAACTATGGCTACACCTTC.

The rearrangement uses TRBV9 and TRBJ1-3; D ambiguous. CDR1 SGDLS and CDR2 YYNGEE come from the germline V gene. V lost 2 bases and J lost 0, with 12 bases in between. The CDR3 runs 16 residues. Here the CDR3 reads CASSVGSDLSGNTIYF. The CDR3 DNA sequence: TGTGCCAGCAGCGTGGGCTCGGACCTCTCTGGAAACACCATATATTTT.

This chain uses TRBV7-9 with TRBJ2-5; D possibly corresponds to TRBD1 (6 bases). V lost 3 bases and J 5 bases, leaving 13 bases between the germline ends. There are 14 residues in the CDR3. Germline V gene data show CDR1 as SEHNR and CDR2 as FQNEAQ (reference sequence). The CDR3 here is CASSFLQGHETQYF. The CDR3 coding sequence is TGTGCCAGCAGCTTCTTACAGGGTCATGAGACCCAGTACTTC.

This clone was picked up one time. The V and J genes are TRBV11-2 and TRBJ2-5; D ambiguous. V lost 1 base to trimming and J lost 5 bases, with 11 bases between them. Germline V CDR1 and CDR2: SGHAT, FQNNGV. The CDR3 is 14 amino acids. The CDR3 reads CASSLGIAPETQYF. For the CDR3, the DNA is TGTGCCAGCAGCTTAGGGATCGCACCGGAGACCCAGTACTTC.

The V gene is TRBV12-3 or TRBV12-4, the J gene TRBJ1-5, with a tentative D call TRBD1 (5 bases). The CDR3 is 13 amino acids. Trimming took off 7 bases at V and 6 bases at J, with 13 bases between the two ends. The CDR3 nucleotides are TGTGCCAGCATTGGGGGGGTCGGTCAGCCCCAGCATTTT. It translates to CASIGGVGQPQHF.

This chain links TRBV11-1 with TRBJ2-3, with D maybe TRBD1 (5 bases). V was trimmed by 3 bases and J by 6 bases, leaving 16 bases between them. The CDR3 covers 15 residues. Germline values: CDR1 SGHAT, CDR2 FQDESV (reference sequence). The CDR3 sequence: CASSFTGTNHDTQYF. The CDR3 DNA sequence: TGTGCCAGCAGCTTCACAGGAACTAACCACGATACGCAGTATTTT.

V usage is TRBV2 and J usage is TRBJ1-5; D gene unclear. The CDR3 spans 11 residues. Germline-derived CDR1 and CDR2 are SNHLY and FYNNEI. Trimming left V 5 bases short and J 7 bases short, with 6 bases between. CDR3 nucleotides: TGTGCCAGCAGTTTAGCCCAGCCCCAGCATTTT. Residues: CASSLAQPQHF.

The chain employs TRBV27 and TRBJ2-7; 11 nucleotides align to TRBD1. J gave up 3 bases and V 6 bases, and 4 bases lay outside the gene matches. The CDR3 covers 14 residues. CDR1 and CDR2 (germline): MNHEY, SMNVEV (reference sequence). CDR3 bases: TGTGCCAGCAGACCCGGGACAGGGGGCTACGAGCAGTACTTC. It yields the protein CASRPGTGGYEQYF.

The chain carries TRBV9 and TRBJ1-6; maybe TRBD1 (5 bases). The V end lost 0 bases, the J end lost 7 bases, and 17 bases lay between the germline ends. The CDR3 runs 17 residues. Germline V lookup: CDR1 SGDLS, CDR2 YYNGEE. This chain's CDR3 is CASSVAPNRDGNSPLHF. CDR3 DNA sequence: TGTGCCAGCAGCGTAGCACCTAACCGGGACGGAAATTCACCCCTCCACTTT.

In nucleotides, the CDR3 is TGTGCCAGCACCCAAGAGAGGGATTCACCCCTCCACTTT. This sequence encodes CASTQERDSPLHF. This sequence joins TRBV12-3 or TRBV12-4 and TRBJ1-6; D uncertain. The CDR3 extends over 13 amino acids. Trimming took off 7 bases at V and 8 bases at J, with 12 bases between the two ends.

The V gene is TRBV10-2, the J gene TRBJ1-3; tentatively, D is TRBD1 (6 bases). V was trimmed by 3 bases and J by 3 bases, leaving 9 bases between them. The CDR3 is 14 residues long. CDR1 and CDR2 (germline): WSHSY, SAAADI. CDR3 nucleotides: TGCGCCAGCAGTGAAACAGGGTTTGGAAACACCATATATTTT. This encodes CASSETGFGNTIYF.

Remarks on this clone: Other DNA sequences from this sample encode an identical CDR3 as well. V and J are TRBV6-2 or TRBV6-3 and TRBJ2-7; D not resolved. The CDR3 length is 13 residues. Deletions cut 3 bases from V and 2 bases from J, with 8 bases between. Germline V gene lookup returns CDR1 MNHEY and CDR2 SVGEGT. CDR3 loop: CASSYRPTYEQYF. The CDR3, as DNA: TGTGCCAGCAGTTATCGACCTACCTACGAGCAGTACTTC.

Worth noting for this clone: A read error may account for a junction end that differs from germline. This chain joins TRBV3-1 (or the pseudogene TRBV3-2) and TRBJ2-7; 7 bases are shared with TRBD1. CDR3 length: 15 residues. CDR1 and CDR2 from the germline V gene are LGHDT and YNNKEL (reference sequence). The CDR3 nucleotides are TGTGCCAACAGCCGCTCCCGACAGGGCTCCTACGAGCAGTACTTC. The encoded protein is CANSRSRQGSYEQYF.

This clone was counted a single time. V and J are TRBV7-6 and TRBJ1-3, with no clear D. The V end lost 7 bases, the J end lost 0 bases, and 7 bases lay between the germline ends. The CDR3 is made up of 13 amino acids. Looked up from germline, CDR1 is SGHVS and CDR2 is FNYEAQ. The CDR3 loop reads CASTSGSGNTIYF. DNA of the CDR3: TGTGCCAGCACCTCCGGCTCTGGAAACACCATATATTTT.

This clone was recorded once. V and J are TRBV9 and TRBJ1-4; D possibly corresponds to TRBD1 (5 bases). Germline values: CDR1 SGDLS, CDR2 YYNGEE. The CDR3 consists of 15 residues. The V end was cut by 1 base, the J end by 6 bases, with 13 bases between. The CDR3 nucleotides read TGTGCCAGCAGCGTAAGGGGAGGGCCAGATGAAAAACTGTTTTTT. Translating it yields CASSVRGGPDEKLFF.

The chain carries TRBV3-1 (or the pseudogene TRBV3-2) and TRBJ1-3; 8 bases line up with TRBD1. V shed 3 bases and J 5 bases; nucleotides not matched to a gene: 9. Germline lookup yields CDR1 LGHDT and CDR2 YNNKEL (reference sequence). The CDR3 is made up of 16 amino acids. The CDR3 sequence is CASSQTDWTGRNTIYF. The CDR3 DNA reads TGTGCCAGCAGCCAGACAGATTGGACAGGGAGAAACACCATATATTTT.